The rows below give T cell receptor beta chains drawn from one sample of a study of blood T cell repertoires in COVID-19. Profiled with immunoSEQ multiplex PCR; TCRdb holds only in-frame clones, not every one. Of 100,000 to 150,000 clones listed, around 88% are singletons. Input material: peripheral blood. The receptors derive from a man aged 60-69 years with COVID-19, enrolled during active disease. CDR3s leave out the opening cysteine and the closing phenylalanine or tryptophan. The order of the fields is V gene, J gene, clone size, CDR3 protein. The size field is filled for only some rows; it gives once, few, many or a size class.

V gene: TRBV5-1
J gene: TRBJ1-1
clone size: -
CDR3 protein: ASSLDPRGYTEAF

V gene: TRBV12-3/TRBV12-4
J gene: TRBJ1-4
clone size: -
CDR3 protein: ASSFPGKEKLF

V gene: TRBV9
J gene: TRBJ2-7
clone size: -
CDR3 protein: ASSVTY

V gene: TRBV12-3/TRBV12-4
J gene: TRBJ1-1
clone size: -
CDR3 protein: ATSKGGSEAF

V gene: TRBV10-3
J gene: TRBJ2-5
clone size: -
CDR3 protein: AISEGLAAQETQY

V gene: TRBV4-2
J gene: TRBJ2-7
clone size: -
CDR3 protein: ASSQVTGEGEQY

V gene: TRBV3-1/TRBV3-2
J gene: TRBJ2-3
clone size: -
CDR3 protein: ASSHWFGGTDTQY

V gene: TRBV25-1
J gene: TRBJ1-4
clone size: -
CDR3 protein: ASSESPGTGVEKLF

V gene: TRBV9
J gene: TRBJ1-3
clone size: -
CDR3 protein: ASSVDDGTGSSGNTIY

V gene: TRBV7-2
J gene: TRBJ1-2
clone size: -
CDR3 protein: ASSLVAGVRDGYT

V gene: TRBV28
J gene: TRBJ1-4
clone size: -
CDR3 protein: ASSKQGIQRKLF

V gene: TRBV27
J gene: TRBJ1-1
clone size: once
CDR3 protein: ASSYRGNTEAF

V gene: TRBV6-5
J gene: TRBJ1-1
clone size: -
CDR3 protein: ASSTGTGPMAF

V gene: TRBV21-1
J gene: TRBJ2-5
clone size: -
CDR3 protein: ATVPTTGQETQY

V gene: TRBV18
J gene: TRBJ1-3
clone size: -
CDR3 protein: ASSPPGTPSGNTIY

V gene: TRBV9
J gene: TRBJ1-4
clone size: -
CDR3 protein: ASSAGTGDEKLF

V gene: TRBV7-2
J gene: TRBJ2-5
clone size: -
CDR3 protein: ASSLTGGAETQY

V gene: TRBV19
J gene: TRBJ1-1
clone size: few
CDR3 protein: ASSIPGQKAF

V gene: TRBV5-1
J gene: TRBJ1-3
clone size: -
CDR3 protein: ASSLTPIEAGNTIY

V gene: TRBV29-1
J gene: TRBJ1-2
clone size: -
CDR3 protein: SVEIGNGYT

V gene: TRBV5-6
J gene: TRBJ1-6
clone size: -
CDR3 protein: ASSLDRASLH

V gene: TRBV20-1
J gene: TRBJ1-3
clone size: -
CDR3 protein: SASTGNTIY

V gene: TRBV10-3
J gene: TRBJ1-5
clone size: -
CDR3 protein: AISDTKAGVNQPQH

V gene: TRBV19
J gene: TRBJ1-2
clone size: -
CDR3 protein: ASNRGQGANGYT

V gene: TRBV7-6
J gene: TRBJ2-7
clone size: -
CDR3 protein: ASSLAKGQGTSYEQY

V gene: TRBV30
J gene: TRBJ1-3
clone size: -
CDR3 protein: AWSEIGNTIY

V gene: TRBV5-5
J gene: TRBJ1-3
clone size: -
CDR3 protein: ASSLAGHSGNTIY

V gene: TRBV15
J gene: TRBJ1-6
clone size: -
CDR3 protein: ATSGRRGSPLH

V gene: TRBV2
J gene: TRBJ1-6
clone size: -
CDR3 protein: ASLLDGSSYNSPLH

V gene: TRBV19
J gene: TRBJ1-1
clone size: -
CDR3 protein: ASSIATRQGAEAF

V gene: TRBV12-3/TRBV12-4
J gene: TRBJ2-3
clone size: once
CDR3 protein: ASSLMGRDTQY

V gene: TRBV30
J gene: TRBJ1-1
clone size: -
CDR3 protein: AWSLRDRGLRVYQNTEAF

V gene: TRBV6-5
J gene: TRBJ2-5
clone size: -
CDR3 protein: ASRLQGARQETQY

V gene: TRBV5-4
J gene: TRBJ2-2
clone size: -
CDR3 protein: ASRFGGTGGSGELF

V gene: TRBV9
J gene: TRBJ2-3
clone size: -
CDR3 protein: ASGPGGLAGFDTQY

V gene: TRBV6-5
J gene: TRBJ2-7
clone size: once
CDR3 protein: ASSYGHSYEQY

V gene: TRBV15
J gene: TRBJ2-6
clone size: -
CDR3 protein: ATSRDLAAGANVLT

V gene: TRBV7-8
J gene: TRBJ1-2
clone size: -
CDR3 protein: ASSLWGRKTGPNYGYT

V gene: TRBV27
J gene: TRBJ2-7
clone size: -
CDR3 protein: ASSWTGTGIDEQY

V gene: TRBV19
J gene: TRBJ1-2
clone size: -
CDR3 protein: ASRGTGDEPNYGYT

V gene: TRBV6-5
J gene: TRBJ2-2
clone size: -
CDR3 protein: ASRPGQLNTGELF